A single sample gave rise to the 4 T cell receptor beta chains below, sequenced in a study of kidney transplant recipient with SARS-CoV-2 infection. TCRdb reprocessed the reads with MiXCR, giving one entry per CDR3 protein. Of roughly 230,000 distinct CDR3 sequences listed, around 30% are singletons. The sample was a blood sample, taken at baseline and on day 111 from a kidney transplant recipient. The receptors here all came from a young adult male patient who had COVID-19 and was a kidney transplant recipient. Some T cells may arise from the graft donor.

Comments on this clonotype: Germline is not matched at one junction end, which may reflect a read error. V is TRBV27 and J is TRBJ2-2; maybe TRBD2 (6 bases). Germline CDR1 reads MNHEY; CDR2 reads SMNVEV (reference sequence). The CDR3 runs 13 residues. CDR3 bases: TGTGCCAGCAGTTATACGAACACCGGGGGGCTGTTTTTT. It is translated as CASSYTNTGGLFF.

This clonotype was counted ten times or more. The rearrangement links TRBV19 to TRBJ1-1, with TRBD1 identical over 7 bases. V was pared by 2 bases and J by 2 bases, with 5 bases of the junction left unmatched. The CDR3 is made up of 15 amino acids. The germline V gene has CDR1 LNHDA and CDR2 SQIVND (reference sequence). The CDR3 reads CASSIIGTANTEAFF. The CDR3 DNA is TGTGCCAGTAGTATAATAGGGACAGCAAACACTGAAGCTTTCTTT.

Remarks on this clonotype: Just one base apart from a much larger clone, this may be a read error. The V call is TRBV12-3 or TRBV12-4, the J call TRBJ1-2; D not certain. V was clipped by 5 bases and J by 4 bases, with 23 bases between them. The CDR3 runs 17 residues. DNA of the CDR3: TGTGCCAGCAGTGTGTTTATCACAGCAGGAAAGACCTATGGCTACACCTTC. Its translation is CASSVFITAGKTYGYTF.

This clonotype has only a few counts. The chain has TRBV7-2 and TRBJ1-6, with 9 bases identical to TRBD1. The V and J ends lost 5 bases and 10 bases, in that order; junction bases with no gene match: 12. Germline lookup yields CDR1 SGHTA and CDR2 FQGNSA. CDR3 size: 16 residues. The CDR3 loop is CASSPRGQGPGSPLHF. The CDR3 coding sequence is TGTGCCAGCAGCCCCAGAGGACAGGGGCCCGGGTCACCCCTCCACTTT. Full variable domain (remainder filled in from reference TRBV7-2 and TRBJ1-6): GAGVSQSPSNKVTEKGKDVELRCDPISGHTALYWYRQSLGQGLEFLIYFQGNSAPDKSGLPSDRFSAERTGGSVSTLTIQRTQQEDSAVYLCASSPRGQGPGSPLHFGNGTRLTVT.